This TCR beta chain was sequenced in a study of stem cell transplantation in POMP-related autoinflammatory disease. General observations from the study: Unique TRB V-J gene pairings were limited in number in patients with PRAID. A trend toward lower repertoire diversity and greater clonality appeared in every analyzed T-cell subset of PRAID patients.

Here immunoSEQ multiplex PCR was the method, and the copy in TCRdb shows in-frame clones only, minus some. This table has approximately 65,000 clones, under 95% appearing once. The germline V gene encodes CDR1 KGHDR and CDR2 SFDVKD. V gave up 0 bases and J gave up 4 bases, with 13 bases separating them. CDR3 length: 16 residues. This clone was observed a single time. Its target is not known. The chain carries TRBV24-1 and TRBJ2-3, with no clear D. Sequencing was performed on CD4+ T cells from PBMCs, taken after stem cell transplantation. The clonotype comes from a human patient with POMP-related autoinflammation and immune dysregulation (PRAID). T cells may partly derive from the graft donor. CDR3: CATSDLLKGSADTQYF. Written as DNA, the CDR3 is TGTGCCACCAGTGATTTGCTAAAGGGTAGTGCAGATACGCAGTATTTT.